This TCR beta chain stems from a study of control samples from healthy donors and cancer patients. The table came from immunoSEQ multiplex PCR; TCRdb's copy has only in-frame clones and leaves some out. The sample carries 150,000 to 200,000 clones, roughly nine tenths recorded once. Germline V lookup: CDR1 LNHDA, CDR2 SQIVND (reference sequence). The ends were cut back, 1 base at V and 3 bases at J, with 7 bases in the middle. This CDR3 region has 13 residues. Sequencing used blood. V gene TRBV19 combines with J gene TRBJ2-7, with TRBD2 as a possible D gene (6 bases). The clonotype originates from a man in his thirties or forties in good health. The CDR3 region has the DNA TGTGCCAGTAGTATAGCGGGGGACTACGAGCAGTACTTC. Translating it yields CASSIAGDYEQYF.